The 6 T cell receptor beta chains given below trace back to one sample, sequenced in a study of early T cells in non-severe SARS-CoV-2 infection. TCRdb processed the 5' RACE reads anew with MiXCR; each CDR3 protein has one entry. The table records about 50,000 distinct CDR3 sequences, approximately 10% of them present only once. Sequences were obtained from whole blood. The receptors shown here come from an adult who was a healthcare worker with PCR-confirmed SARS-CoV-2 infection or an uninfected control (not recorded which).

This clonotype was seen only a few times. The chain is built from TRBV29-1 and TRBJ2-3; a weak D match, TRBD1 (6 bases). The germline V and J ends were trimmed by 5 bases and 6 bases, with 12 bases remaining between them. CDR3 length equals 12 residues. Germline values: CDR1 SQVTM, CDR2 ANQGSEA. The chain's CDR3 is CSVIGQGDTQYF. The CDR3, as DNA: TGCAGCGTTATCGGTCAGGGGGATACGCAGTATTTT.

The CDR3 nucleotides read TGTGCCAGCAGCCACGCGGAGTACTATGGCTACACCTTC. It translates to CASSHAEYYGYTF. The V call is TRBV3-1, the J call TRBJ1-2, with D unresolved. The ends were cut back, 3 bases at V and 3 bases at J, with 8 bases in the middle. There are 13 residues in the CDR3. Germline lookup yields CDR1 LGHDT and CDR2 YNNKEL (reference sequence).

This clonotype was recorded many times. CDR3 in amino acids: CSVDNGGRTHTEAFF. The CDR3 coding sequence is TGCAGCGTTGATAATGGGGGGAGAACACACACTGAAGCTTTCTTT. The chain couples TRBV29-1 to TRBJ1-1; weak D call: TRBD1 (5 bases). Germline loops: CDR1 SQVTM, CDR2 ANQGSEA. This CDR3 has 15 amino acids. The V end was cut by 3 bases, the J end by 3 bases, with 17 bases between.

The chain combines TRBV6-1 with TRBJ1-5, with 7 nucleotides matching TRBD1. V lost 3 bases to trimming and J lost 7 bases; unmatched junction nucleotides: 6. The CDR3 has 14 amino acids. From germline, CDR1 is MNHNS and CDR2 SASEGT. CDR3 coding DNA: TGTGCCAGCAGTGAGAAACAGGGGTGGCAGCCCCAGCATTTT. This encodes CASSEKQGWQPQHF.

This clonotype has just a few counts. V is TRBV4-3 and J is TRBJ2-3; D is uncertain. Germline V gene sequence: CDR1 LGHNA, CDR2 YSLEER. With 1 base removed from V and 5 bases from J, the gap between germline ends came to 10 bases. CDR3 size: 14 residues. CDR3 coding DNA: TGCGCCAGCAGCCAAGTGGCGAGCCTAGATACGCAGTATTTT. The encoded protein is CASSQVASLDTQYF.

A word on this clonotype: Since a much larger clone is just one base distant, this may be a read error. This sequence joins TRBV5-4 and TRBJ1-2; a weak D match, TRBD1 (6 bases). Germline assignment: CDR1 SGHNT and CDR2 YYREEE (reference sequence). V lost 3 bases to trimming and J lost 5 bases, with 20 bases between them. This CDR3 is 16 amino acids long. The CDR3 sequence is CASSSPRGKTLYGYTF. The CDR3 DNA reads TGTGCCAGCAGCTCCCCAAGGGGGAAGACACTTTATGGCTACACCTTC.